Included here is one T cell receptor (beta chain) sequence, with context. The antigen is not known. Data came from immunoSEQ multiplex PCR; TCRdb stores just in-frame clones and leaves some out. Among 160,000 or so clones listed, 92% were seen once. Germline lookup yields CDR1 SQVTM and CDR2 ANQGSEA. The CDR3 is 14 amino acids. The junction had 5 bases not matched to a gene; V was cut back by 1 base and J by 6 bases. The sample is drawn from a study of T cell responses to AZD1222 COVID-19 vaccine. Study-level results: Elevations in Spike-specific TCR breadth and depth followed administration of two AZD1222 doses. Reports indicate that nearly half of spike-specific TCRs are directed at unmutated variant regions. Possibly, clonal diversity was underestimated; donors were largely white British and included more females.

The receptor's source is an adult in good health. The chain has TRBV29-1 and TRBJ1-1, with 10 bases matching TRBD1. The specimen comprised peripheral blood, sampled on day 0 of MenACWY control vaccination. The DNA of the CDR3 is TGCAGCGTTGAAGGGGGGACAGGGGTTTCTGAAGCTTTCTTT. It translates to CSVEGGTGVSEAFF.